A single sample is the source of the 11 T cell receptor beta chains below, sequenced in a study of blood T cell repertoires in COVID-19. Libraries were prepared by immunoSEQ multiplex PCR; TCRdb keeps only in-frame clonotypes and omits some of them. This table has about 56,000 clones, around 89% appearing once. Material: peripheral blood. The receptors come from a human donor in a cohort sampled during active COVID-19.

The rearrangement uses TRBV7-2 and TRBJ1-1; D gene uncertain. Germline values: CDR1 SGHTA, CDR2 FQGNSA. The germline V and J ends were trimmed by 1 base and 1 base, with 7 bases remaining between them. This CDR3 has 14 residues. In nucleotides, the CDR3 is TGTGCCAGCAGCTTAGGGTCAGGGAACACTGAAGCTTTCTTT. This encodes CASSLGSGNTEAFF.

This sequence joins TRBV10-2 and TRBJ1-2; a possible D gene is TRBD1 (6 bases). The CDR3 contains 15 residues. Trimming removed 5 bases from V and 2 bases from J, with 15 bases in between. CDR1 and CDR2 (germline): WSHSY, SAAADI. The CDR3 sequence: CASSPTGTNNYGYTF. The CDR3 nucleotides are TGCGCCAGCAGTCCAACCGGGACAAACAACTATGGCTACACCTTC.

The chain carries TRBV14 and TRBJ1-6, with 9 bases aligning to TRBD1. CDR1 is SGHDN and CDR2 is FVKESK in the germline V gene. After removal of 4 bases from V and 8 bases from J, the junction contained 3 bases not matched to a gene. The CDR3 is 14 residues long. The CDR3 DNA is TGTGCCAGCAGCCCCGGGACAGGGTATTCACCCCTCCACTTT. Translation gives CASSPGTGYSPLHF.

The chain uses TRBV6-6 and TRBJ1-2; maybe TRBD1 (6 bases). CDR3 size: 13 residues. Trimming took 2 bases from V and 4 from J, leaving 8 bases between them. Germline CDR1 MNHNY, CDR2 SVGAGI (reference sequence). CDR3 DNA: TGTGCCAGCAGTTACGACAGGCGCTATGGCTACACCTTC. It encodes CASSYDRRYGYTF.

The gene calls are TRBV19 and TRBJ1-2; TRBD1 is a possible D gene (5 bases). CDR1 and CDR2 (germline): LNHDA, SQIVND (reference sequence). This CDR3 comprises 17 residues. Trimming took off 6 bases at V and 0 bases at J, with 20 bases between the two ends. The CDR3, as DNA: TGTGCCAGTAGAAGTGACGGCGGGGGACCTTCTAACTATGGCTACACCTTC. Amino acids: CASRSDGGGPSNYGYTF.

The sample holds one count of this clone. This sequence joins TRBV11-1 and TRBJ2-3; no firm D call. Germline CDR1 reads SGHAT; CDR2 reads FQDESV (reference sequence). The CDR3 has 13 amino acids. Trimming took 5 bases from V and 2 from J, leaving 8 bases between them. CDR3 region: CASSLGPTDTQYF. The DNA for the CDR3 is TGTGCCAGCAGCCTCGGTCCCACAGATACGCAGTATTTT. Full variable domain (missing parts from reference TRBV11-1 and TRBJ2-3): EAEVAQSPRYKITEKSQAVAFWCDPISGHATLYWYRQILGQGPELLVQFQDESVVDDSQLPKDRFSAERLKGVDSTLKIQPAELGDSAMYLCASSLGPTDTQYFGPGTRLTVL.

The chain has TRBV21-1 and TRBJ2-3; the table gives TRBD2 as D, unverified against the DNA. TRBV21-1 is shown as a pseudogene. The CDR3 covers 17 residues. DNA of the CDR3: TGTGCCAGCAGCAAAGGTAGCGGGGGGCAAGTAAAAGATACGCAGTATTTT. Its translation is CASSKGSGGQVKDTQYF.

J is TRBJ2-1 and V is TRBV4-1; 14 nucleotides line up with TRBD2. The CDR3 totals 19 residues. CDR1 MGHRA and CDR2 YSYEKL come from the germline V gene. J was trimmed by 5 bases and V by 0 bases; bases with no gene match: 9. The CDR3 spells CASSQDAWTSGGYDNEQFF. CDR3 in DNA: TGCGCCAGCAGCCAAGATGCATGGACTAGCGGGGGGTACGACAATGAGCAGTTCTTC.

The chain employs TRBV27 and TRBJ2-2; 12 nucleotides align to TRBD2. Germline V lookup: CDR1 MNHEY, CDR2 SMNVEV (reference sequence). The trim removed 2 bases at V and 2 bases at J, leaving 9 bases unmatched. The CDR3 loop spans 19 amino acids. Written as DNA, the CDR3 is TGTGCCAGCAGTTTAAGGGCTAGCGGGGGGGTTTTAAACACCGGGGAGCTGTTTTTT. Residues: CASSLRASGGVLNTGELFF.

The V call is TRBV7-8, the J call TRBJ1-3; no clear D. V was shortened by 0 bases and J by 5 bases, with 5 bases between the two germline ends. This CDR3 has 13 residues. Germline V lookup: CDR1 SGHVS, CDR2 FQNEAQ. The CDR3 DNA sequence: TGTGCCAGCAGCTTAGCCATCCGAAACACCATATATTTT. Its protein product is CASSLAIRNTIYF.

The chain has TRBV6-4 and TRBJ2-1; 9 nucleotides align to TRBD1. CDR1 and CDR2 from the germline V gene are MRHNA and SNTAGT. The junction had 6 bases not matched to a gene; V was cut back by 5 bases and J by 4 bases. CDR3 size: 15 residues. CDR3 sequence: CASSSSGTGYNEQFF. The CDR3 DNA sequence: TGTGCCAGCAGTTCTTCCGGGACAGGGTACAATGAGCAGTTCTTC.